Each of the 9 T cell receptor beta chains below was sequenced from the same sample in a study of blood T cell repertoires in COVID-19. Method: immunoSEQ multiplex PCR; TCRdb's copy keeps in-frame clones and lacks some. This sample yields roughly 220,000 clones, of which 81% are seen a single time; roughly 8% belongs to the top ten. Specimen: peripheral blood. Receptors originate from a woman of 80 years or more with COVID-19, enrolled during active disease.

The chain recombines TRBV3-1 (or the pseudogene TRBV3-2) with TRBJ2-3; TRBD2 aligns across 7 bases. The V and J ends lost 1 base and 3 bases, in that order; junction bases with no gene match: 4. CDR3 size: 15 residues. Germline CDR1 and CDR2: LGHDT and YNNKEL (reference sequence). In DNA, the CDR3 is TGTGCCAGCAGCCAAGTCCCAGCGGGAACAGATACGCAGTATTTT. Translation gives CASSQVPAGTDTQYF.

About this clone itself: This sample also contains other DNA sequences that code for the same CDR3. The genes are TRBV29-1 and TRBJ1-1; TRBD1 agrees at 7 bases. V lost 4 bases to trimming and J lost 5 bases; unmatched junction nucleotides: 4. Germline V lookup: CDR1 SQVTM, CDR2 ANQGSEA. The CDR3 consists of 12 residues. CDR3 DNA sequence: TGCAGCGTTGTAAGGGGGCTTACTGAAGCTTTCTTT. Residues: CSVVRGLTEAFF.

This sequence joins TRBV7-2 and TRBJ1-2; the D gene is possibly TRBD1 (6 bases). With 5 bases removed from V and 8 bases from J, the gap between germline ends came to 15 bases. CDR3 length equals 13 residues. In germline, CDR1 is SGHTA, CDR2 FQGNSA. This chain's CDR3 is CASSAPGARGYTF. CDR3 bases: TGTGCCAGCAGCGCCCCAGGGGCGCGAGGCTACACCTTC.

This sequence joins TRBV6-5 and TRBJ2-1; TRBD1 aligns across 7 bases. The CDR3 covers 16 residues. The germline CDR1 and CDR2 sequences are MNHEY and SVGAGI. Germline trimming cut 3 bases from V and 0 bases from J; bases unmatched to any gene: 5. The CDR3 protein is CASSYEGAYSYNEQFF. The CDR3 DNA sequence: TGTGCCAGCAGTTATGAGGGGGCCTACTCCTACAATGAGCAGTTCTTC.

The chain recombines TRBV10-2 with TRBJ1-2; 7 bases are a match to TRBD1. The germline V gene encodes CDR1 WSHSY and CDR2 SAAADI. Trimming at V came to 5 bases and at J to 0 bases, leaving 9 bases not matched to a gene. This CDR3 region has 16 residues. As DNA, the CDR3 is TGCGCCAGCAGTCAATCCGGGACAGCGTCTAACTATGGCTACACCTTC. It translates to CASSQSGTASNYGYTF.

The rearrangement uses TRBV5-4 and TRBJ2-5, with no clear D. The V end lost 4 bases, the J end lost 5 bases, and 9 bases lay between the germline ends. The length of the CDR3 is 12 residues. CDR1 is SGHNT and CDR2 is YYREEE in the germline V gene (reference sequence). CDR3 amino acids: CASSPEKETQYF. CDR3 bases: TGTGCCAGCAGCCCAGAAAAGGAGACCCAGTACTTC.

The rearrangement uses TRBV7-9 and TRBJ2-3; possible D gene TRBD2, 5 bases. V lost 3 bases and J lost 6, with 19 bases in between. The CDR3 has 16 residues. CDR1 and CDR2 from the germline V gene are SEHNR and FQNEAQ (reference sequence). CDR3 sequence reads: CASSFTWTGRTDTQYF. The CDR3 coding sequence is TGTGCCAGCAGCTTCACCTGGACTGGCCGGACGGATACGCAGTATTTT. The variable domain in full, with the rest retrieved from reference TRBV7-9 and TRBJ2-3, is DTGVSQNPRHKITKRGQNVTFRCDPISEHNRLYWYRQTLGQGPEFLTYFQNEAQLEKSRLLSDRFSAERPKGSFSTLEIQRTEQGDSAMYLCASSFTWTGRTDTQYFGPGTRLTVL.

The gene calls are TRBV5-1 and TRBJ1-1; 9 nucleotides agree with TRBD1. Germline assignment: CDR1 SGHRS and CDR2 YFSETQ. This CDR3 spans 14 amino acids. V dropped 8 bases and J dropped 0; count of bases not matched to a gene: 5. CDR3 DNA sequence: TGCGCCAGTGGACAGGGGCCCCTGAACACTGAAGCTTTCTTT. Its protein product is CASGQGPLNTEAFF.

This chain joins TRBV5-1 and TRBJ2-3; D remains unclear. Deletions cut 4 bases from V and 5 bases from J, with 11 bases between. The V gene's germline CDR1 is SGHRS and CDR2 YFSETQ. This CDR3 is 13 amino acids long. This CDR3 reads CASSRSPEDTQYF. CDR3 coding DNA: TGCGCCAGCAGCCGAAGTCCAGAAGATACGCAGTATTTT.